This T cell receptor beta chain was documented in a study of T cell responses to AZD1222 COVID-19 vaccine. The wider study: Both about-4-week and about-12-week second-dose recipients were combined. Findings and caveats of the study: Repertoires were collected only later (after the peak T cell response had occurred). Spike-spanning, vaccine-associated CD4 TCRs were dominant at 160-218 and 743-854. Within unmutated variant regions lay the reported targets of nearly half of spike-specific TCRs.

Concerning this clone: What it binds is not known.

The data were produced by immunoSEQ multiplex PCR, yet TCRdb's version contains in-frame clones alone and is incomplete. Seen here are roughly 190,000 clones, around 94% observed once, and the top ten hold 1% to 1.5%. V was trimmed by 4 bases and J by 1 base, leaving 11 bases between them. CDR3 length: 14 residues. Germline CDR1 is LGHDT and CDR2 is YNNKEL (reference sequence). This specimen was peripheral blood, taken on day 0 of AZD1222 vaccination. The receptor comes from an adult in good health. This rearrangement joins TRBV3-1 (or the pseudogene TRBV3-2) to TRBJ2-7, with D maybe TRBD2 (6 bases). DNA of the CDR3: TGTGCCAGCAGCCGGCGGGACGGTTCCTACGAGCAGTACTTC. Translated: CASSRRDGSYEQYF.